This T cell receptor (beta chain) was sequenced during a study of shared clonotypes between healthy human individuals (dated by TCRdb to between 2020 and 2021). Some background on the complete study: The cohort comprised a couple of women and three men aged 18 to 49 years. Per donor, three plates each were used for CD4 naive and CD4 memory, two for CD8 naive, and one for CD8 memory. Blood TCR repertoires of 5 or 6 healthy adults were deeply sequenced to estimate repertoire size and the extent of clonotype sharing between individuals. Different laboratories and diverse techniques were used to prepare libraries and sequence TCR repertoires, to increase sequencing depth and limit assay-specific biases. Leukapheresis yielded between about 0.94 and 8.9 billion PBMCs per donor.

Healthy HIV-negative adults with no recently reported acute infections or vaccinations were included as donors. All donors were Caucasian adults living in Nashville, Tennessee, USA. CD4+ T cells were enriched through magnetic negative selection, after which naive cells were positively selected on CD45RA and the remaining negative fraction served as the memory subset. After blood collection by leukapheresis, PBMCs were isolated using Ficoll-Histopaque density gradient centrifugation and then cryopreserved in the vapor phase of liquid nitrogen. Analytical flow cytometry was used to check the purity and quantity of each magnetically sorted T cell population. Genomic DNA was isolated from each sorted fraction and quantified by UV absorbance on a Nanodrop 2000c. What the work shows at the level of the full study, not this receptor alone: Compared with non-shared clonotypes, clonotypes shared by all four sorted-subset donors had higher generation probabilities. Sampling was restricted to blood, and TCR repertoires in tissue are likely to differ from TCR repertoires in blood. Even with the large sequencing depth, rarefaction of the sorted-subset datasets indicated that sequencing was incomplete. Pairwise subsampling led to the expectation that sequencing depth would affect the degree of clonotype sharing among donors. When a handful of donors were compared, the shared fraction of clonotypes was around 5.1% for naive CD4, around 3.6% for naive CD8, 2.3% for memory CD4, and 0.4% for memory CD8. Naive subsets generally had larger estimated clonotype richness than memory subsets did. The small number of donors limited the genetic and exposure-history diversity represented.

V is cut by 5 bases and J by 4 bases, and the space between the germline ends is 15 bases. Including cysteine and phenylalanine, the CDR3 has 15 amino acids. Only the CDR3 region is kept as DNA, spanning 45 bases read in frame from base 1. The germline V gene sets CDR1 to SGHTA and CDR2 to FQGNSA. Of note for this clone: This receptor's antigen is unknown. There are no base qualities to consult, and no much larger clone falls within one base.

Using the deep immunoSEQ assay, multiplex PCR amplified TCR CDR3 regions from genomic DNA. Extracted genomic DNA from each cell subset was spread evenly across all wells of several immunoSEQ 96-well plates, with each plate serving as a replicate. For sorted subsets, each replicate PCR was loaded with about 200 ng genomic DNA, equivalent to about 30,000 T cell genomes. The purified libraries were quantified using a Qubit 3.0 fluorometer, sized with a Bioanalyzer 2100, and then quantified again using the KAPA Library Quantification kit. A separate single-read 150-cycle Illumina NextSeq 550 flow cell was used to sequence each immunoSEQ 96-well plate. The paper's processing steps were these. Because only junctional sequences without quality scores were contained in the immunoSEQ output, filtering matching that applied to full-length reads could not be performed. To assign V/J genes and CDR3, sequences were annotated using PyIR, a Python wrapper for IgBLAST v1.9, with IMGT germline references. Reads were removed for weak V/J assignments (E-value above 1e-6), missing CDR3, stop codons, out-of-frame junctions, or ambiguous translated residues. V3J clonotypes were defined by identical inferred V gene, J gene, and CDR3 amino acid sequence. Percentage overlap between repertoires was computed as shared unique clonotypes divided by the size of the smaller repertoire. Richness of each repertoire was evaluated using RTK rarefaction, the Chao1 estimator, and Recon v2.1 estimates of unobserved clonotypes. For all TCRbeta clonotypes obtained by the gDNA method from a few donors, generation probabilities were computed with OLGA. This immuneACCESS table, as held by TCRdb, lists in-frame sequences with V and J called but not all clones. Of the missing ones, under half trace to an unresolved V gene in checked studies; the others have no known cause. The V and J calls and the clone size are those of that table, but D and trimming were determined from the DNA. This sample is represented by 2,500,000 or so clones; more than 90% of them were singletons. The top ten clonotypes cover over 0.12% of the sample.

This chain joins TRBV7-2 to TRBJ2-1; a tentative D call is TRBD2 (6 bases match). Source material: naive CD4+ T cells sorted from blood. Interpreted using the paper, the cell subset or site label stands for: CD45RA+ positively selected. The source of this sequence is a man aged 18 to 29 in good health. The DNA is TGTGCCAGCAGCCTATCGGGACTGGGTTACAATGAGCAGTTCTTC. This gives the protein CASSLSGLGYNEQFF. Reference TRBV7-2 and TRBJ2-1 genes cover what lies past the CDR3, so the full variable domain is GAGVSQSPSNKVTEKGKDVELRCDPISGHTALYWYRQSLGQGLEFLIYFQGNSAPDKSGLPSDRFSAERTGGSVSTLTIQRTQQEDSAVYLCASSLSGLGYNEQFFGPGTRLTVL.